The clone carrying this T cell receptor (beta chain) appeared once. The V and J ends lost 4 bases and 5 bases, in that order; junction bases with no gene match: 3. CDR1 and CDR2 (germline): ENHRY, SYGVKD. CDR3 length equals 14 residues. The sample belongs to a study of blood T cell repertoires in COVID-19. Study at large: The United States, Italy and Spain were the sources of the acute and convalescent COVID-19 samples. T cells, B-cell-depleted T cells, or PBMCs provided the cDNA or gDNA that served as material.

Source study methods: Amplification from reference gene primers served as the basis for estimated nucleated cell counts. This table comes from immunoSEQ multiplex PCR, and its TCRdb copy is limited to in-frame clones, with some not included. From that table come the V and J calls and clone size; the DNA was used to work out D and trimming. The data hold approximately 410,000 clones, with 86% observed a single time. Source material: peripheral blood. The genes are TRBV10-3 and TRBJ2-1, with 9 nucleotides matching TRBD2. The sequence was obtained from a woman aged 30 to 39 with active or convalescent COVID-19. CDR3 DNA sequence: TGTGCCATCAGTGTGACTAGCGGTGACAATGAGCAGTTCTTC. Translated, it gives CAISVTSGDNEQFF.